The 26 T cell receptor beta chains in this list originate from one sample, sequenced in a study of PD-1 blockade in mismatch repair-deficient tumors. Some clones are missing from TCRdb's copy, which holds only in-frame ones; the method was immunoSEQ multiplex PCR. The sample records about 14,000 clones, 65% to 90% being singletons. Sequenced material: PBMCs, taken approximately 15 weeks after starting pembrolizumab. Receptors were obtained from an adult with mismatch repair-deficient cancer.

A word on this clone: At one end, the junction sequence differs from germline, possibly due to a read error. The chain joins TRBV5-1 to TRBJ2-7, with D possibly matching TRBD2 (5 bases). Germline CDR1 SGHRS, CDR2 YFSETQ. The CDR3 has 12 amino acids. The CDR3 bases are TGCGCCAGCAGTTTGGACTTCTACGAGCAGTACTTC. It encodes CASSLDFYEQYF.

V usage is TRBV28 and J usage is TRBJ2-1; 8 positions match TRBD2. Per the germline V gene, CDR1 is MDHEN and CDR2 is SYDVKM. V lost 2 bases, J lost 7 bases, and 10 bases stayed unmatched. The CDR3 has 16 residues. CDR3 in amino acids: CASSLGSRTSRNEQFF. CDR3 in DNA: TGTGCCAGCAGTTTAGGTTCGAGGACTAGCAGGAATGAGCAGTTCTTC.

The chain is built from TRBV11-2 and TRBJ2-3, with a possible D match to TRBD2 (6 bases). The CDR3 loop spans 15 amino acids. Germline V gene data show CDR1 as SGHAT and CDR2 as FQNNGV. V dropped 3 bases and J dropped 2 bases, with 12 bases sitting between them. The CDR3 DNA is TGTGCCAGCAGCTTTAGGCGGGGAGACACAGATACGCAGTATTTT. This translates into CASSFRRGDTDTQYF.

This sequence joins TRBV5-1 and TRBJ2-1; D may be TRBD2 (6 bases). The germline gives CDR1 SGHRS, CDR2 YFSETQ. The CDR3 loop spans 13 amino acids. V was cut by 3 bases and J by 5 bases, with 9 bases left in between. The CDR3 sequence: CASSYGTHNEQFF. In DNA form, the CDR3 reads TGCGCCAGCAGCTATGGGACTCACAATGAGCAGTTCTTC.

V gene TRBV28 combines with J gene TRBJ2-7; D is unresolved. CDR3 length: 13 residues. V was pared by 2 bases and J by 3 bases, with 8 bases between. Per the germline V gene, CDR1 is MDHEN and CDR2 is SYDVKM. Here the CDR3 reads CASSLGRIYEQYF. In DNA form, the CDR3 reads TGTGCCAGCAGTTTAGGCAGAATCTACGAGCAGTACTTC.

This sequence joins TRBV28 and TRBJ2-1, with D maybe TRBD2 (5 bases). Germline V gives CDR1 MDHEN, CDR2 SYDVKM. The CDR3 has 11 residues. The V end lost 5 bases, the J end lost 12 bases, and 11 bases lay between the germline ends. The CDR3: CASSLTRGQFF. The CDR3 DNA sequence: TGTGCCAGCAGTCTCACCCGGGGGCAGTTCTTC.

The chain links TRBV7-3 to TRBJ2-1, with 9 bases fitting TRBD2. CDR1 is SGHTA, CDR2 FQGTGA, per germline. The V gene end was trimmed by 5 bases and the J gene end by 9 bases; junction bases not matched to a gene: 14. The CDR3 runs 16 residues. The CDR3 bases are TGTGCCAGCAGCCCCCGGAGTAGCGGGAGTTCGGTTGAGCAGTTCTTC. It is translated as CASSPRSSGSSVEQFF.

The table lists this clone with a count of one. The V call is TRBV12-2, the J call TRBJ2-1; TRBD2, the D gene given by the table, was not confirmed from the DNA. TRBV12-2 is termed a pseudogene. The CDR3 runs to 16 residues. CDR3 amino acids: CASRLVSAGAYNEQFF. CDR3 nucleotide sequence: TGTGCAAGTCGCTTGGTTAGTGCGGGAGCCTACAATGAGCAGTTCTTC.

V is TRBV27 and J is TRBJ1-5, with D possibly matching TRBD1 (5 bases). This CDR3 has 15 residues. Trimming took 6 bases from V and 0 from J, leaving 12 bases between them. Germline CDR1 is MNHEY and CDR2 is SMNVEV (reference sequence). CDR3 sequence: CASSRRRDSNQPQHF. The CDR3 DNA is TGTGCCAGCAGCCGACGCAGGGATAGCAATCAGCCCCAGCATTTT.

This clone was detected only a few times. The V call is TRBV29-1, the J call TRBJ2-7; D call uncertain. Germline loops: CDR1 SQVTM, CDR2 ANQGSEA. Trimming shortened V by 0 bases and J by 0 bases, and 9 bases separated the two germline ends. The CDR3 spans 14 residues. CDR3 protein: CSVEDSADSYEQYF. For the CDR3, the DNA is TGCAGCGTTGAAGATTCGGCGGACTCCTACGAGCAGTACTTC.

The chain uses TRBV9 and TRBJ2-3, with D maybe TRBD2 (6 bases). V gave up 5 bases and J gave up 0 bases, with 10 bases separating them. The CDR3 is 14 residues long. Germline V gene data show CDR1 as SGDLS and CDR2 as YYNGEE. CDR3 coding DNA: TGTGCCAGCAGTCCGAGCGGGAGCACAGATACGCAGTATTTT. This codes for CASSPSGSTDTQYF.

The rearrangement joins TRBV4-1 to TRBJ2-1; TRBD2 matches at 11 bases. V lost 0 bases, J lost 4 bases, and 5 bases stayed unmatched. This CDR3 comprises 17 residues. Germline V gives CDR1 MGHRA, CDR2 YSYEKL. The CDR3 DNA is TGCGCCAGCAGCCAAGATACGACTAGCGGGACTTACAATGAGCAGTTCTTC. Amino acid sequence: CASSQDTTSGTYNEQFF.

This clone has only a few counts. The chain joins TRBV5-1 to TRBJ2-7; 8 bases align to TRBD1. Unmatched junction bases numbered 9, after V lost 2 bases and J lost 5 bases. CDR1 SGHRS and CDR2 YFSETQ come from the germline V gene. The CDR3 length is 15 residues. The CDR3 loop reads CASSLIGQGSNEQYF. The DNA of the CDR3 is TGCGCCAGCAGCTTAATTGGACAGGGTTCGAACGAGCAGTACTTC.

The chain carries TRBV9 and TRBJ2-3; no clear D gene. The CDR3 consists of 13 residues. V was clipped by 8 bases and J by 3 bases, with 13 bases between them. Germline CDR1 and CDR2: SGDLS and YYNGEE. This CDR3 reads CASSEVATDTQYF. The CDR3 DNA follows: TGTGCCAGTAGTGAGGTGGCGACAGATACGCAGTATTTT.

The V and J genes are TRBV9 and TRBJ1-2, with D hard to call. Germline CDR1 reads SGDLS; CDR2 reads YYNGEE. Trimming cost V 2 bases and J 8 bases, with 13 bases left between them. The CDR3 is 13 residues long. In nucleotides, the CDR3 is TGTGCCAGCAGCGTTGGTTCCAACTCGGGCTACACCTTC. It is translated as CASSVGSNSGYTF.

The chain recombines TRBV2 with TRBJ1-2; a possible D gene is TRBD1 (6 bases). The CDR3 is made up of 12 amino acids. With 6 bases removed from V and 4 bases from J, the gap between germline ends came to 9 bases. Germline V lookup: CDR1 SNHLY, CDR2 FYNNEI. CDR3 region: CASRARGYGYTF. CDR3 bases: TGTGCCAGCAGGGCCAGGGGCTATGGCTACACCTTC.

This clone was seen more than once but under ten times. CDR3 residues: CASSQGRQGPYEQYF. For the CDR3, the DNA is TGCGCCAGCAGCCAAGGAAGACAGGGCCCCTACGAGCAGTACTTC. This rearrangement joins TRBV4-1 to TRBJ2-7; 7 bases match TRBD1. CDR3 length equals 15 residues. V lost 1 base and J lost 2; bases outside the gene matches: 5. Germline V CDR1 and CDR2: MGHRA, YSYEKL.

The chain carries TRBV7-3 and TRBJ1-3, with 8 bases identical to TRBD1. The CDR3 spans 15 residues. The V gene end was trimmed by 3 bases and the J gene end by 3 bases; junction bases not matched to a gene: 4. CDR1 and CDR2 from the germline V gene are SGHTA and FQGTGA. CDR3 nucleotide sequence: TGTGCCAGCAGCTTCTCCGGGACAGGTGGAAACACCATATATTTT. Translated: CASSFSGTGGNTIYF.

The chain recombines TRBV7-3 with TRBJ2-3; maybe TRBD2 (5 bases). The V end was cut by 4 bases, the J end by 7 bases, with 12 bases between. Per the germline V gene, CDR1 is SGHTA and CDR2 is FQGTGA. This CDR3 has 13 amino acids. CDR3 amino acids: CASSSDPGNTQYF. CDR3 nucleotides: TGTGCCAGCAGCTCAGACCCGGGGAATACGCAGTATTTT.

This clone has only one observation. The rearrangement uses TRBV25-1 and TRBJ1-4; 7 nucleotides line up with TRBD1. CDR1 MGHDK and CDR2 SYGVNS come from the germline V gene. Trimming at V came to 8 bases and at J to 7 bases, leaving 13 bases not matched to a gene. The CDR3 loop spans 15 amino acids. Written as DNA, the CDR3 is TGTGCCAGCTCCCGAGGAGGGACAGTATCTGAAAAACTGTTTTTT. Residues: CASSRGGTVSEKLFF. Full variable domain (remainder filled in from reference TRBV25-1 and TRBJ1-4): EADIYQTPRYLVIGTGKKITLECSQTMGHDKMYWYQQDPGMELHLIHYSYGVNSTEKGDLSSESTVSRIRTEHFPLTLESARPSHTSQYLCASSRGGTVSEKLFFGSGTQLSVL.

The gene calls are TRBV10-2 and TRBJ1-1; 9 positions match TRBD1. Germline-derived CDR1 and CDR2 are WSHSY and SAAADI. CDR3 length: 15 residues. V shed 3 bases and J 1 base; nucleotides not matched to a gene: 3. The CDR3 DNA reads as TGCGCCAGCAGTGAACCGGGACAGGGGAACACTGAAGCTTTCTTT. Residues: CASSEPGQGNTEAFF.

This CDR3 is CASSSQQGLGSPLHF. CDR3 in DNA: TGTGCCAGCAGTTCGCAACAGGGGTTAGGTTCACCCCTCCACTTT. The chain links TRBV28 to TRBJ1-6; TRBD1 aligns across 7 bases. V lost 4 bases and J lost 9; bases outside the gene matches: 9. The CDR3 contains 15 residues. In germline, CDR1 is MDHEN, CDR2 SYDVKM.

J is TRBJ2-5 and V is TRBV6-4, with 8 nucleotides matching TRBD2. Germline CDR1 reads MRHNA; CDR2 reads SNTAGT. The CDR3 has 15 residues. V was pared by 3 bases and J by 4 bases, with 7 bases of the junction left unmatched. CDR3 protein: CASSEHPSGLETQYF. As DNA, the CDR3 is TGTGCCAGCAGTGAACATCCTAGCGGGTTAGAGACCCAGTACTTC.

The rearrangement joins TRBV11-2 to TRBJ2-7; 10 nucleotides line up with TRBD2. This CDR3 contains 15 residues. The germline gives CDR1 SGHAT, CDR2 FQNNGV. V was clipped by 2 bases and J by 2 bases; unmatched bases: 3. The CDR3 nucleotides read TGTGCCAGCAGCTTACCCCTAGCGGGGGCCTACGAGCAGTACTTC. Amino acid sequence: CASSLPLAGAYEQYF.

This CDR3 is CASRRAGVNYEQYF. The CDR3 bases are TGTGCCAGCAGAAGAGCGGGAGTCAACTACGAGCAGTACTTC. This chain connects TRBV27 to TRBJ2-7; 8 bases map to TRBD2. This CDR3 comprises 14 residues. Germline loops: CDR1 MNHEY, CDR2 SMNVEV (reference sequence). J gave up 3 bases and V 6 bases, and 7 bases lay outside the gene matches.

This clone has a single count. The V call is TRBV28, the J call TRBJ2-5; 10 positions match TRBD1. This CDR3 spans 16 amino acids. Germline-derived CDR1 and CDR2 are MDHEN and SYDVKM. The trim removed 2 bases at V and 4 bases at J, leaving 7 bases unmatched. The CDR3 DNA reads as TGTGCCAGCAGTTTAGGGACAGGGGTCCGCGGAGAGACCCAGTACTTC. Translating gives CASSLGTGVRGETQYF. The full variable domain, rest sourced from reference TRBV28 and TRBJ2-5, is DVKVTQSSRYLVKRTGEKVFLECVQDMDHENMFWYRQDPGLGLRLIYFSYDVKMKEKGDIPEGYSVSREKKERFSLILESASTNQTSMYLCASSLGTGVRGETQYFGPGTRLLVL.